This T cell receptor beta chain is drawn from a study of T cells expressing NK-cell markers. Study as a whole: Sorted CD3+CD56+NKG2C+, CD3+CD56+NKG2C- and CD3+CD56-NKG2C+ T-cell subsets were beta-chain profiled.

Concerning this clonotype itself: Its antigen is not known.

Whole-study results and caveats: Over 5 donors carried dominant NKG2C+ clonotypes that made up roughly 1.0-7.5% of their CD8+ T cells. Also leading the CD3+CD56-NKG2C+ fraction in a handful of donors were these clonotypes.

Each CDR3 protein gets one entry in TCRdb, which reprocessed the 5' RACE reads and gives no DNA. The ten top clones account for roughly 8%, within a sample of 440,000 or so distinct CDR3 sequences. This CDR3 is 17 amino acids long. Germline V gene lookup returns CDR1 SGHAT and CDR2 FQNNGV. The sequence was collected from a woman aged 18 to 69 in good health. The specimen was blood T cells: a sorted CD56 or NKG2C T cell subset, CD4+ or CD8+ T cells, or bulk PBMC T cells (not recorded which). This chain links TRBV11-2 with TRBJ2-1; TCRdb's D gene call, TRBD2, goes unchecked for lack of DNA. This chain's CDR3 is CASSLVATGRSYNEQFF. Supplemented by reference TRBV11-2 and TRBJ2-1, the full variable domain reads EAGVAQSPRYKIIEKRQSVAFWCNPISGHATLYWYQQILGQGPKLLIQFQNNGVVDDSQLPKDRFSAERLKGVDSTLKIQPAKLEDSAVYLCASSLVATGRSYNEQFFGPGTRLTVL.